The following is a T cell receptor beta chain sequence with its context. Its antigen is unidentified. CDR1 and CDR2 from the germline V gene are SNHLY and FYNNEI. Trimming at V came to 5 bases and at J to 4 bases, leaving 7 bases not matched to a gene. CDR3 length: 15 amino acids. This sample is part of a study of cytomegalovirus exposure and HLA in healthy donors. General study findings and limits: First-cohort TCR clusters were later found to tend to co-occur in the roughly 130 validation repertoires.

The table came from immunoSEQ multiplex PCR; TCRdb's copy has only in-frame clones and leaves some out. The data hold roughly 200,000 clones, with approximately 86% observed a single time. The chain is built from TRBV2 and TRBJ2-5; 10 positions agree with TRBD1. This clonotype was sampled from a man aged 30 to 45 in good health and CMV-seropositive. What was sequenced was PBMCs. DNA of the CDR3: TGTGCCAGCAGTACCGACAGGGGGCTTGGAGAGACCCAGTACTTC. Translated: CASSTDRGLGETQYF.